Each of the 5 T cell receptor beta chains below was sequenced from the same sample in a study of TIL therapy for anti-PD-1-resistant metastatic lung cancer. Specified time point: pre-treatment sample, taken before nivolumab and TIL therapy. The immunoSEQ assay was v3. Assay: immunoSEQ multiplex PCR; the TCRdb copy retains only in-frame clones and omits some. The sample gives about 46,000 clones, roughly 85% of which show up once; around 5.1% is in the top ten. Material: blood, obtained at baseline. The receptors here all came from a person aged 25 to 85 with non-small cell lung cancer.

The chain couples TRBV11-2 to TRBJ2-2; D call uncertain. V lost 5 bases to trimming and J lost 1 base, with 11 bases between them. Germline CDR1 SGHAT, CDR2 FQNNGV. The CDR3 has 15 residues. CDR3: CASSPTPGNTGELFF. The CDR3 bases are TGTGCCAGCAGCCCAACGCCGGGGAACACCGGGGAGCTGTTTTTT.

This chain connects TRBV6-2 or TRBV6-3 to TRBJ2-7, with 8 bases fitting TRBD1. This CDR3 is built from 14 residues. Losses at the gene ends were 6 bases for V and 2 bases for J; bases not matched to a gene: 6. Germline values: CDR1 MNHEY, CDR2 SVGEGT. The CDR3 nucleotides read TGTGCCAGCAGCGCTGGACAGGGAGCCTACGAGCAGTACTTC. Translating gives CASSAGQGAYEQYF.

This clone was counted only a few times. This rearrangement joins TRBV6-5 to TRBJ2-2; 9 nucleotides line up with TRBD2. The junction had 2 bases not matched to a gene; V was cut back by 6 bases and J by 3 bases. This CDR3 has 14 amino acids. CDR1 is MNHEY and CDR2 is SVGAGI in the germline V gene. The CDR3 sequence: CASSRGGDTGELFF. In nucleotides, the CDR3 is TGTGCCAGCAGCCGCGGGGGGGACACCGGGGAGCTGTTTTTT.

The rearrangement joins TRBV4-1 to TRBJ2-7; 8 positions match TRBD2. The CDR3 extends over 16 amino acids. J lost 2 bases, V lost 4 bases, and 10 bases had no gene match. Germline CDR1 and CDR2: MGHRA and YSYEKL. The CDR3 protein is CASSPGGGPGTYEQYF. The DNA of the CDR3 is TGCGCCAGCAGCCCAGGCGGGGGGCCCGGAACCTACGAGCAGTACTTC.

The V and J genes are TRBV6-2 or TRBV6-3 and TRBJ2-7; no definite D call. V shed 2 bases and J shed 7 bases, with 6 bases lying between them. The CDR3 totals 11 residues. Germline CDR1 is MNHEY and CDR2 is SVGEGT. This CDR3 is CASSYVGEQYF. In nucleotides, the CDR3 is TGTGCCAGCAGTTACGTAGGAGAGCAGTACTTC.